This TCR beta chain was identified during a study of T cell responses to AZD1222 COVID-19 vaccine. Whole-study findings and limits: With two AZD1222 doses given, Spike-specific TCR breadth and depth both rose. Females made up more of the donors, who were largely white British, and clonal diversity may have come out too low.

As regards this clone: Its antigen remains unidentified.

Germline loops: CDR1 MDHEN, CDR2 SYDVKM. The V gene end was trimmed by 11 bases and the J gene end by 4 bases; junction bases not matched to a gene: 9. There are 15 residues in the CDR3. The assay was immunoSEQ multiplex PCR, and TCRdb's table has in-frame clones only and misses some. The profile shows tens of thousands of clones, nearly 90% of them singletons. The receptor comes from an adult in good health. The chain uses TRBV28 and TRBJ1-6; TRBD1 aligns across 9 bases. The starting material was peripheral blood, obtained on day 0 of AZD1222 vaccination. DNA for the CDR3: TGTGCCTCCGCCCGGGACAGGGCGTATAATTCACCCCTCCACTTT. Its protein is CASARDRAYNSPLHF. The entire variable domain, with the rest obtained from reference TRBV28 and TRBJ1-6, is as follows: DVKVTQSSRYLVKRTGEKVFLECVQDMDHENMFWYRQDPGLGLRLIYFSYDVKMKEKGDIPEGYSVSREKKERFSLILESASTNQTSMYLCASARDRAYNSPLHFGNGTRLTVT.